This is a list of T cell receptor beta chains from one sample in a study of response to subunit inactivated influenza vaccine. TCRdb reanalysed the RT-PCR reads using MiXCR and keeps one entry per CDR3 protein. Of a few hundred thousand distinct CDR3 sequences listed, 20% to 25% are singletons. Material: PBMCs from blood, obtained about 20 months after vaccination. Receptors originate from a man aged 45-69 years who received an inactivated influenza vaccine. The conserved cysteine and the conserved F or W are not part of the CDR3 here.

TRBJ1-2,TRBV5-6,10,ASSLELHGYT
TRBJ2-2,TRBV9,13,ASSPQGVPTGELF
TRBJ2-3,TRBV10-1,13,ASSESLGGTDTQY
TRBJ2-3,TRBV6-5,13,ASSYFGGTTDTQY
TRBJ1-6,TRBV5-1,13,ASRLTEGGNSALH
TRBJ1-4,TRBV20-1,12,SAFHRDRGEKLF
TRBJ1-2,TRBV9,13,ASSVDIVGENGYT
TRBJ2-6,TRBV4-2,14,ASSQAQGTGANVLT
TRBJ2-7,TRBV20-1,12,SAKRQGAAYEQY
TRBJ2-5,TRBV2,10,ASSAVQGTQY
TRBJ1-1,TRBV5-1,12,ASSHQGVNTEAF
TRBJ2-2,TRBV20-1,10,SAREVTGELF
TRBJ2-1,TRBV7-3,12,ASSLNPRGNEQF
TRBJ2-7,TRBV27,13,ASSLVAGDFYEQY
TRBJ2-2,TRBV5-1,15,ASSLGNLQKTTGELF
TRBJ1-1,TRBV7-9,13,ASSPRRGMNTEAF
TRBJ2-5,TRBV12-3/TRBV12-4,12,ASSQVGADEAQY
TRBJ2-7,TRBV4-2,13,ASSQGQGQAYEQY
TRBJ1-6,TRBV5-1,12,ASSLGQINSPLH
TRBJ1-1,TRBV4-1,12,ASSQPGGFTEAF
TRBJ1-5,TRBV7-2,12,ASSYRDGNQPQH
TRBJ2-5,TRBV20-1,14,SARDAVDIWQETQY
TRBJ2-1,TRBV2,14,ASTSPGGQGLHEQF
TRBJ2-5,TRBV4-2,12,ASSPALVVETQY
TRBJ2-1,TRBV11-2,11,ASSLQGGNEQF
TRBJ1-2,TRBV4-3,12,ASSQAGRNYGYT
TRBJ1-3,TRBV4-2,15,ASSQDPAGAGGNTIY
TRBJ1-5,TRBV19,12,ASSTGQGNQPQH
TRBJ2-3,TRBV4-3,13,ASSQDGLARDTQY
TRBJ2-7,TRBV18,15,ASSPPPPGRRSNEQY
TRBJ2-1,TRBV12-3/TRBV12-4,13,ASSPRSSSGNEQF
TRBJ1-2,TRBV5-1,13,ASSLEWAADRGYT
TRBJ1-1,TRBV7-9,10,ASSYRAAEAF
TRBJ2-7,TRBV5-1,15,ASSLTTSGSISYEQY
TRBJ1-5,TRBV10-2,12,ASSPGAVNQPQH
TRBJ2-1,TRBV7-2,10,ASSVEIPRQF
TRBJ1-1,TRBV11-2,13,ASSSPTGKATEAF
TRBJ1-1,TRBV7-8,16,ASSLGSRAGVMNTEAF
TRBJ1-6,TRBV15,14,ATSRITGGNNSPLH
TRBJ1-1,TRBV2,12,ASRARDRNTEAF
TRBJ1-4,TRBV29-1,12,SVHSGQPNEELF
TRBJ2-5,TRBV28,13,ASSFKGGWQETQY
TRBJ2-2,TRBV3-1,13,ASSQVGGRTGELF
TRBJ1-1,TRBV6-1,11,ASSGLLNTEAF
TRBJ2-7,TRBV30,10,AWSVQGVEQY
TRBJ1-1,TRBV20-1,13,SARNGQGVNTEAF
TRBJ2-2,TRBV10-3,14,AISLYSPRDTGELF
TRBJ2-2,TRBV10-3,12,AISEKADTGELF
TRBJ1-1,TRBV11-2,9,ASSPRGEAF
TRBJ1-4,TRBV5-4,14,ASSSTGASTNEKLF
TRBJ1-2,TRBV11-2,15,ASSLRIDRSFATGYT
TRBJ2-3,TRBV7-9,11,ASSTGLSDTQY
TRBJ2-7,TRBV18,14,ASSPSPVLRSYEQY
TRBJ1-4,TRBV5-5,12,ASSVRPLGEKLF
TRBJ1-3,TRBV12-3/TRBV12-4,10,ASSFTGNTIY